This TCR beta chain was captured in a study of T cell therapy after organ transplantation (dated by TCRdb to between 2018 and 2021). With respect to the entire study: Therapy products were autologous CMV-specific T cells expanded in vitro for approximately two weeks with a peptide pool of 30 HLA class I and II CMV epitopes. Patients were given up to 6 doses of T cells at 2-week intervals and were followed for less than 30 weeks after finishing therapy. About 80% of the ten patients were classed as clinical responders and two as nonresponders. The median number of CMV-specific T cells given to patients was 1.92 x 10^8, delivered over 2 to 6 intravenous infusions. Short-term post-therapy blood samples were collected 4 to 8 weeks after completion of therapy. A follow-up TRBV repertoire analysis was performed on an open-label phase I trial of autologous CMV-specific adoptive T cell therapy in solid-organ transplant recipients. Long-term post-therapy samples were obtainable from only about 85% of the 10 patients. Study-wide findings and limitations: Before therapy, nonresponders had marked clonal expansions, and after therapy the repertoires of nonresponders changed only minimally. Both transferred clonotypes and endogenous clonotypes not detected in the therapy products appeared to be included in post-therapy reconstitution. The small cohort prevented assessing confounders such as concurrent antirejection and antiviral medications. Fold change in CD8 clonality after therapy inversely correlated with pretherapy clonality, suggesting less biased repertoires were more receptive to remodeling. The small number of expansions detected in nonresponders may reflect reduced sample coverage resulting from poor CD8+ T cell yield.

Points on this clone: Its binding antigen is unknown. Base qualities are not provided; no much larger clone lies one nucleotide away.

The sample's time point label, decoded: 4-8 weeks after completion of therapy. The patients had received solid-organ transplants and had cytomegalovirus that was drug-resistant/recurrent. Some ten people from the trial were chosen for repertoire analysis because post-therapy peripheral blood mononuclear cells were available from them. Viable CD3+CD8+CD4- lymphocytes were isolated from PBMCs by sorting on a BD FACSAria III. The Qiagen DNeasy Kit was used to extract genomic DNA from sorted cells. TRB CDR3 regions were amplified from genomic DNA with the immunoSEQ two-step, bias-controlled multiplex PCR assay. CDR3 libraries were sequenced on an Illumina NextSeq 500. Processing in the source paper ran as follows. Initial alignment and bioinformatics, including bias normalization against synthetic CDR3 analogs, were performed with the immunoSEQ Analyzer platform. Annotation of V, D and J genes followed the definitions in the IMGT database. Further TRBV analyses used VDJtools version 1.1.10 and the R package tcR version 2.2.1.11 with default settings. For the GLIPH analysis, version 1.0 was run with default settings. For CDR3 sequences with at least 5 reads, significant changes in clonotype frequency were assessed with a 2-sided binomial test and Benjamini-Hochberg correction (alpha = 0.01). Imported from immuneACCESS, the table was reduced by TCRdb to in-frame sequences with V and J called. These copies leave out some clones; in studies compared against another copy, an unresolved V gene accounts for under half, and the cause of the remainder is not known. That table gives V, J and clone size, and the DNA gave D and trimming. The table for this sample lists approximately 5,600 clones; roughly 70% of them were counted only once. The top ten hold approximately 30% of the sample.

This TCR was recovered from a human patient who had received a solid organ transplant and had CMV disease. After a transplant, some T cells may be of graft donor origin. This specimen consisted of CD8+ T cells from blood, obtained after autologous CMV-specific T cell therapy.

The CDR3 here reads CASREQGSPTGELFF. Here is the DNA: TGTGCCAGCAGGGAACAGGGTTCGCCCACCGGGGAGCTGTTTTTT. The sequence joins TRBV2 to TRBJ2-2; the D gene is perhaps TRBD1, from 6 matching bases. CDR1 and CDR2, per the germline V gene, are SNHLY and FYNNEI. From the cysteine through the phenylalanine, the CDR3 covers 15 amino acids. The kept DNA is CDR3 alone, 45 bases in frame from the first base. A distance of 15 bases separates the germline ends of V and J, which lose 6 bases and 4 bases respectively.